One and the same sample provided the 8 T cell receptor beta chains below, sequenced in a study of cytomegalovirus exposure and HLA in healthy donors. In the PCR, 60 Vbeta and 13 Jbeta primers were used. Profiling relied on immunoSEQ multiplex PCR, and the TCRdb table lists in-frame clones only, not all of them. The sample holds hundreds of thousands of clones, about 81% seen once. The sequenced material came from PBMCs. Every receptor here comes from a man aged 40-50 years in good health and CMV-seropositive.

This CDR3 reads CASSPTSLGHTEAFF. The DNA for the CDR3 is TGTGCCAGCTCACCTACTTCTCTGGGGCACACTGAAGCTTTCTTT. This chain uses TRBV18 with TRBJ1-1, with a weak D call TRBD1 (5 bases). V was cut by 3 bases and J by 3 bases, with 14 bases left in between. Germline V gene sequence: CDR1 KGHSH, CDR2 LQKENI. The CDR3 is 15 residues long. Variable domain in full (rest from reference TRBV18 and TRBJ1-1): NAGVMQNPRHLVRRRGQEARLRCSPMKGHSHVYWYRQLPEEGLKFMVYLQKENIIDESGMPKERFSAEFPKEGPSILRIQQVVRGDSAAYFCASSPTSLGHTEAFFGQGTRLTVV.

This chain uses TRBV6-6 with TRBJ2-7, with D perhaps TRBD1 (6 bases). The germline V gene has CDR1 MNHNY and CDR2 SVGAGI (reference sequence). The CDR3 spans 13 residues. Trimming left V 2 bases short and J 3 bases short, with 8 bases between. CDR3 region: CASSYGQLYEQYV. CDR3 nucleotide sequence: TGTGCCAGCAGTTACGGACAGCTCTACGAGCAGTACGTC.

CDR3 nucleotide sequence: TGCGCCAGCAGTGAGGTAAACACCGGGGAGCTGTTTTTT. Amino acid sequence: CASSEVNTGELFF. This chain uses TRBV10-2 with TRBJ2-2; unclear D gene. V gave up 2 bases and J gave up 2 bases, with 3 bases separating them. Germline V gene sequence: CDR1 WSHSY, CDR2 SAAADI. CDR3 length: 13 amino acids.

The J gene is TRBJ2-5, the V gene TRBV5-6; 11 bases map to TRBD2. Near its end, the DNA agrees better with TRBJ2-7, so the J call may be wrong. The CDR3 has 16 amino acids. Germline V CDR1 and CDR2: SGHDT, YYEEEE. CDR3 DNA: TGTGCCAGCAGCGTAAAACCGGGACTAGCGGTTTACGAGCAGTACTTC. Translating it yields CASSVKPGLAVYEQYF.

This chain uses TRBV30 with TRBJ1-1; the match to TRBD1 covers 8 bases. V lost 1 base and J lost 1; bases outside the gene matches: 5. CDR3 length: 15 residues. Germline V gene data show CDR1 as GTSNPN and CDR2 as SVGIG (reference sequence). The CDR3 region is CAWSAWTGTNTEAFF. CDR3 DNA sequence: TGTGCCTGGAGTGCATGGACAGGGACGAACACTGAAGCTTTCTTT.

The rearrangement joins TRBV5-6 to TRBJ1-2; TRBD1 agrees at 11 bases. Trimming at V came to 0 bases and at J to 4 bases, leaving 2 bases not matched to a gene. The CDR3 has 15 residues. The germline V gene encodes CDR1 SGHDT and CDR2 YYEEEE. CDR3 sequence reads: CASSLGGTGGYGYTF. CDR3 bases: TGTGCCAGCAGCTTGGGAGGGACAGGGGGCTATGGCTACACCTTC.

This chain connects TRBV13 to TRBJ2-1; 7 nucleotides line up with TRBD2. The CDR3 is 16 amino acids. V shed 2 bases and J 0 bases; nucleotides not matched to a gene: 4. CDR1 PRHDT and CDR2 FYEKMQ come from the germline V gene (reference sequence). CDR3 nucleotides: TGTGCCAGCAGCTTAATGCGGGGGAGCTCCTACAATGAGCAGTTCTTC. Encoded protein: CASSLMRGSSYNEQFF.

The chain employs TRBV4-2 and TRBJ1-1; D remains ambiguous. V shed 1 base and J shed 0 bases, with 15 bases lying between them. Germline assignment: CDR1 LGHNA and CDR2 YNFKEQ. CDR3 length: 17 residues. CDR3 region: CASSQGLATNMNTEAFF. The DNA for the CDR3 is TGTGCCAGCAGCCAAGGGTTGGCGACAAATATGAACACTGAAGCTTTCTTT.